This T cell receptor (beta chain) was recorded in a study of vaccination effects on CD4 cells after COVID-19. In the case of this clone: Its target is unknown.

Assay used: immunoSEQ multiplex PCR; TCRdb lists only in-frame clones, some missing. The sample includes fewer than 40,000 clones, approximately 70% of them seen just once. The germline V gene has CDR1 MNHGY and CDR2 SAAAGT. V was trimmed by 8 bases and J by 0 bases, leaving 10 bases between them. This CDR3 contains 13 residues. Peptide-pool stimulation followed by sequencing identified expanded antigen-specific CD4+ clonotypes in the ViraFEST assay. Investigators separated out CD4+ T cells once more than nine days of culture had passed. No vaccinee had earlier SARS-CoV-2 infection, and nucleocapsid antibodies were negative. Study-level findings and limits: At late timepoints after vaccination, vaccine- and infection-induced clones shrank markedly. The vaccine-induced clones of healthy vaccinees included only 1 of 255 that cross-reacted with common cold coronaviruses.

The starting material was CD4+ T cells from PBMCs cultured with SARS-CoV-2 spike peptides, obtained before COVID-19 vaccination. This chain joins TRBV6-8 and TRBJ2-5; tentative D call: TRBD2 (5 bases). The clonotype was recovered from a human donor who received a COVID-19 vaccine. The CDR3 sequence: CASRSGNQETQYF. The DNA for the CDR3 is TGTGCCAGCCGGAGCGGAAACCAAGAGACCCAGTACTTC.